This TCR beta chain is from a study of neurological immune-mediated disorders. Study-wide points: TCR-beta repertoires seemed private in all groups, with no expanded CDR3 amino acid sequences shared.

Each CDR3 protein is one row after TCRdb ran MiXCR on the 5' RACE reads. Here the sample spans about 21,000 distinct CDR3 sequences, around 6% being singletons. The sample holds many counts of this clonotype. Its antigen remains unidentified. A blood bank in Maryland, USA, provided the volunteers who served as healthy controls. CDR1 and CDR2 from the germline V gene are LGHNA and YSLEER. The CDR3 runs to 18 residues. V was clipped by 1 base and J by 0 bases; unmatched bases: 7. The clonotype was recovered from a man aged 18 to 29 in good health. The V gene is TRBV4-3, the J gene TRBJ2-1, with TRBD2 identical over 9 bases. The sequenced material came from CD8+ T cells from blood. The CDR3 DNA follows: TGCGCCAGCAGCCAAGGCTTTAGCGGGGGTTACTCCTACAATGAGCAGTTCTTC. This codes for CASSQGFSGGYSYNEQFF.